This is a list of T cell receptor beta chains from one sample in a study of shared clonotypes between healthy human individuals. Assay: immunoSEQ multiplex PCR; the TCRdb copy retains only in-frame clones and omits some. The sample shows about 2 million clones, over 85% of them seen only once. Sample: naive CD8+ T cells sorted from blood. Every receptor here comes from a man between 18 and 35 years old in good health. Both conserved end residues are part of each CDR3. Each record gives: V gene, D gene, CDR3 protein. A D gene is named only where the DNA matches it firmly.

v_gene: TRBV30
d_gene: .
CDR3aa: CAWSVRVIYREGSQVNTEAFF

v_gene: TRBV29-1
d_gene: TRBD2
CDR3aa: CSVAPAGGPYEQYF

v_gene: TRBV9
d_gene: .
CDR3aa: CASSAYNRDFQFF

v_gene: TRBV30
d_gene: .
CDR3aa: CAWSAEVEQYF

v_gene: TRBV9
d_gene: TRBD1
CDR3aa: CASSVGRTGAENEKLFF

v_gene: TRBV4-2
d_gene: TRBD2
CDR3aa: CASSQGVSTSGSHEQYF

v_gene: TRBV5-4
d_gene: TRBD1
CDR3aa: CASSLAGQGTNEQFF

v_gene: TRBV5-6
d_gene: .
CDR3aa: CASSLEGSPYEQYF

v_gene: TRBV7-6
d_gene: TRBD1
CDR3aa: CASRAGGTDNEKLFF

v_gene: TRBV9
d_gene: .
CDR3aa: CASSVTGLEGETQYF

v_gene: TRBV25-1
d_gene: .
CDR3aa: CASSGVGGAWGYTF

v_gene: TRBV6-1
d_gene: .
CDR3aa: CASSGDSTYSGANVLTF